The 12 T cell receptor beta chains below were found in one sample sequenced in a study of T cell changes during pregnancy in multiple sclerosis. This table comes from immunoSEQ multiplex PCR, and its TCRdb copy is limited to in-frame clones, with some not included. The data contain over 70,000 clones, around 94% of them singletons. The sequences come from peripheral blood, collected in the third trimester of pregnancy. These TCRs come from a female donor with multiple sclerosis, enrolled in a pregnancy study.

This clone was observed once. The chain couples TRBV11-2 to TRBJ2-7, with 12 bases matching TRBD2. Germline V CDR1 and CDR2: SGHAT, FQNNGV. Trimming took 2 bases from V and 3 from J; bases not matched to a gene: 2. The CDR3 runs to 15 residues. In nucleotides, the CDR3 is TGTGCCAGCAGCTTAATGACTAGCGGGAGCTACGAGCAGTACTTC. Translated, it gives CASSLMTSGSYEQYF.

This rearrangement joins TRBV19 to TRBJ1-1; a possible D gene is TRBD1 (6 bases). The CDR3 is made up of 13 amino acids. Between the trimmed V and J ends, which lost 6 bases and 4 bases, there was a span of 12 bases. The germline CDR1 and CDR2 sequences are LNHDA and SQIVND (reference sequence). Written as DNA, the CDR3 is TGTGCCAGTAGGCCAGGGGCCGTCACTGAAGCTTTCTTT. Translated: CASRPGAVTEAFF.

This clone was counted a single time. The gene calls are TRBV7-9 and TRBJ2-7; 8 bases agree with TRBD2. This CDR3 spans 15 amino acids. Germline V CDR1 and CDR2: SEHNR, FQNEAQ (reference sequence). The V and J ends lost 5 bases and 6 bases, in that order; junction bases with no gene match: 12. The CDR3, as DNA: TGTGCCAGCAGCGCGCCGGGACTAGACACTACCGAGCAGTACTTC. Its protein is CASSAPGLDTTEQYF.

This chain links TRBV6-1 with TRBJ1-2; 8 bases map to TRBD1. The V gene's germline CDR1 is MNHNS and CDR2 SASEGT. Losses at the gene ends were 4 bases for V and 6 bases for J; bases not matched to a gene: 7. This CDR3 comprises 14 residues. The CDR3 sequence is CASSVRDRRDGYTF. CDR3 DNA: TGTGCCAGCAGTGTAAGGGACAGGAGGGATGGCTACACCTTC.

The J gene is TRBJ2-7, the V gene TRBV27; 12 nucleotides align to TRBD2. Trimming removed 7 bases from V and 6 bases from J; junction bases left unmatched: 13. The CDR3 runs 16 residues. In germline, CDR1 is MNHEY, CDR2 SMNVEV (reference sequence). Written as DNA, the CDR3 is TGTGCCAGCAACCGTGGGGCTAGCGGGAGGGTCATCGAGCAGTACTTC. Translated: CASNRGASGRVIEQYF.

This rearrangement joins TRBV30 to TRBJ1-4; TRBD1 matches 8 bases. Per germline, CDR1 GTSNPN and CDR2 SVGIG (reference sequence). The CDR3 has 18 residues. Trimming cost V 3 bases and J 0 bases; bases outside gene matches: 12. The CDR3: CAWSAVRGRWATNEKLFF. The CDR3 DNA reads TGTGCCTGGAGCGCGGTCAGGGGGCGGTGGGCAACTAATGAAAAACTGTTTTTT.

The count of this clone is one. J is TRBJ2-7 and V is TRBV7-8, with 12 bases lining up with TRBD2. The V and J ends lost 5 bases and 6 bases, in that order; junction bases with no gene match: 14. The germline CDR1 and CDR2 sequences are SGHVS and FQNEAQ. The CDR3 contains 17 residues. The CDR3 DNA sequence: TGTGCCAGCAGCGTTCATCGCCCGACTAGCGGGAGTCCCGAGCAGTACTTC. Translated, it gives CASSVHRPTSGSPEQYF.

This clone was found once. CDR3 loop: CASSETQETQYF. The CDR3 coding sequence is TGCGCCAGCAGTGAGACTCAAGAGACCCAGTACTTC. The chain links TRBV10-1 to TRBJ2-5; D ambiguous. CDR1 WNHNN and CDR2 SYGVQD come from the germline V gene (reference sequence). CDR3 length: 12 residues. V lost 2 bases and J 2 bases, leaving 3 bases between the germline ends.

This chain links TRBV11-2 with TRBJ2-5; D ambiguous. The CDR3 covers 16 residues. Germline CDR1 SGHAT, CDR2 FQNNGV. Trimming removed 1 base at V and 1 base at J, with 13 bases between. The CDR3 region is CASSLVGSPSQETQYF. Written as DNA, the CDR3 is TGTGCCAGCAGCTTAGTTGGTTCGCCGAGCCAAGAGACCCAGTACTTC.

The chain carries TRBV5-1 and TRBJ2-7, with 7 positions matching TRBD1. Germline V gives CDR1 SGHRS, CDR2 YFSETQ. The V segment lost 0 bases and the J segment 12 bases; nucleotides outside the gene matches: 6. The CDR3 covers 12 residues. The CDR3 DNA reads as TGCGCCAGCAGCTTGGACAGGGGAAATCTGTACTTC. Its translation is CASSLDRGNLYF.

The chain employs TRBV19 and TRBJ1-4, with 7 bases identical to TRBD1. The CDR3 has 16 residues. The germline CDR1 and CDR2 sequences are LNHDA and SQIVND (reference sequence). The trim removed 7 bases at V and 4 bases at J, leaving 12 bases unmatched. CDR3 sequence: CASNSRVYRGNEKLFF. CDR3 bases: TGTGCCAGTAACTCTCGCGTATACAGGGGTAATGAAAAACTGTTTTTT. Drawing the rest from reference TRBV19 and TRBJ1-4, the complete variable domain is DGGITQSPKYLFRKEGQNVTLSCEQNLNHDAMYWYRQDPGQGLRLIYYSQIVNDFQKGDIAEGYSVSREKKESFPLTVTSAQKNPTAFYLCASNSRVYRGNEKLFFGSGTQLSVL.

This chain joins TRBV6-1 and TRBJ1-2; perhaps TRBD1 as D (6 bases). The V end lost 1 base, the J end lost 6 bases, and 18 bases lay between the germline ends. This CDR3 has 16 residues. Germline V gene lookup returns CDR1 MNHNS and CDR2 SASEGT. This CDR3 reads CASSEGIMTGYDGYTF. CDR3 coding DNA: TGTGCCAGCAGTGAAGGGATCATGACAGGATATGATGGCTACACCTTC.